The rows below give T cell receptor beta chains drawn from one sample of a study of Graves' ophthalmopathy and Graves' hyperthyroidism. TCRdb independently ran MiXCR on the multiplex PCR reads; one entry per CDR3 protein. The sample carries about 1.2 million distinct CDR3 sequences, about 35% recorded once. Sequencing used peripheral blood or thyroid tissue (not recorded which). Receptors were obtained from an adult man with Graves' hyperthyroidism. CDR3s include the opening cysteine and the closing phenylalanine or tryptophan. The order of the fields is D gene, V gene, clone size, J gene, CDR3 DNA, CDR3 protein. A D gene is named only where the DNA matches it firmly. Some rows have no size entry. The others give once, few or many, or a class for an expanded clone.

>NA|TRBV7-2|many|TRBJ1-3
TGTGCCAGCAGCTTAGTGACAGGCGGCGGAAACACCATATATTTT
CASSLVTGGGNTIYF
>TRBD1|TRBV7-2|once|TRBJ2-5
TGTGCCAGCAGCCTTGGGGGCGTCAGGGGGTCCCAAGAGACCCAGTACTTC
CASSLGGVRGSQETQYF
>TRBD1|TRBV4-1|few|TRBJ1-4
TGCGCCAGCAGCCATAGGACAGGGGTGGGGAAACTGTTTTTT
CASSHRTGVGKLFF
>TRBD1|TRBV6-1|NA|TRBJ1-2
TGTGCCAGCAGTGGGCGACAGGGGCCCGGCTACACCTTC
CASSGRQGPGYTF
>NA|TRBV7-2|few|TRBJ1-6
TGTGCCAGCAGCTTAGTGGGTAGGGGGAATAATTCACCCCTCCACTTT
CASSLVGRGNNSPLHF
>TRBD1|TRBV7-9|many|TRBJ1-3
TGTGCCAGCACCTCAACAGACAGGGGCACTCCTGGAAACACCATATATTTT
CASTSTDRGTPGNTIYF
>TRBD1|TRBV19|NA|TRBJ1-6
TGTGCCAGTAGAGACAGGGGGATCCGTCTGGGTTCACCCCTCCACTTT
CASRDRGIRLGSPLHF
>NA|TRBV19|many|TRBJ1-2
TGTGCCAGTAGTATCCCCGGTAAAGGAGATGGCTACACCTTC
CASSIPGKGDGYTF
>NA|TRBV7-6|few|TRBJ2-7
TGTGCCAGCAGCTTCAAACAGGGTACCTACGAGCAGTACTTC
CASSFKQGTYEQYF
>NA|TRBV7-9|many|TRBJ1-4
TGTGCCAGCAGCCTACAACGGAAGAATGAAAAACTGTTTTTT
CASSLQRKNEKLFF
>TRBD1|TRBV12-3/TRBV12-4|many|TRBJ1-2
TGTGCCAGCACCCTAGACAGGGGAGTCGGCTACACCTTC
CASTLDRGVGYTF
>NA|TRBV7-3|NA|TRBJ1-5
TGCGCCAGCAGCCATGATGGACAGAGTAGCAATCAGCCCCAGCATTTT
CASSHDGQSSNQPQHF
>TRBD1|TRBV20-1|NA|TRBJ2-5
TGCAGTGCCACGGGACAGGCGGGGTGGACCCAGTACTTC
CSATGQAGWTQYF
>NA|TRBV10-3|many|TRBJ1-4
TGTGCCATCAGTGAAGGGACGTCTGCAACTAATGAAAAACTGTTTTTT
CAISEGTSATNEKLFF
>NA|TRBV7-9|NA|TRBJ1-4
TGTGCCAGCAGCCCCTCGGGACCGGGATACGAAAAACTGTTTTTT
CASSPSGPGYEKLFF
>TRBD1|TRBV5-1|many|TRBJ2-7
TGCGCCAGCAGCGTGGACAGGTACTCCTACGAGCAGTACTTC
CASSVDRYSYEQYF
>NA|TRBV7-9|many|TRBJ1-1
TGTGCCAGCAGTCCCCCCCGGACAGCTTTTTTGAACACTGAAGCTTTCTTT
CASSPPRTAFLNTEAFF
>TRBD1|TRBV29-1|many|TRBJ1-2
TGCAGCGCCGGACGGACAGGGAATGGCTACACCTTC
CSAGRTGNGYTF
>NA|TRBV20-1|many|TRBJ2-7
TGCAGTGCTGAACAGGCTAGGGACTCCTACGAGCAGTACTTC
CSAEQARDSYEQYF
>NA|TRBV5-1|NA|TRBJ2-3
TGCGCCAGCAGCTTGGGGACCGAAGATACGCAGTATTTT
CASSLGTEDTQYF
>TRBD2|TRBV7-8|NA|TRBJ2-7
TGTGCCAGCAGCCATCAGACTAGCGGGAGGGGACCCCCAGCCTACGAGCAGTACTTC
CASSHQTSGRGPPAYEQYF
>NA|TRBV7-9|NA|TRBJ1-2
NA
CAGCASSSANYGYTF
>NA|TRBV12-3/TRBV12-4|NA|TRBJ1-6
TGTGCCAGCAGTAAAGCGGGTTCACCCCTCCACTTT
CASSKAGSPLHF
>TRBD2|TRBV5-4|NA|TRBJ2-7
TGTGCCAGCAGTGAGCAGGCGGGGGGATACGAGCAGTACTTC
CASSEQAGGYEQYF
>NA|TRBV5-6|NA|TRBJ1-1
TGTGCCAGCAACCGGGACCCCCCGAACACTGAAGCTCTCTTT
CASNRDPPNTEALF
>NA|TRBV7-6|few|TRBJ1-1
TGTGCCAGCAGCCGAATTACCGGGACATTGAACACTGAAGCTTTCTTT
CASSRITGTLNTEAFF
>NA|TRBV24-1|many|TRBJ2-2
TGTGCCACCAGTGACTATAATAACAGGGACACCGGGGAGCTGTTTTTT
CATSDYNNRDTGELFF
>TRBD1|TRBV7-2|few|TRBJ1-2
TGTGCCAGCAGCTTAGGGTACAGGGGACGGAACTATGGCTACACCTTC
CASSLGYRGRNYGYTF
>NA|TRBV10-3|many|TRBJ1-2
TGTGCCCTCTTTTCCCCGGCGCCTAACTATGGCTACACCTTC
CALFSPAPNYGYTF
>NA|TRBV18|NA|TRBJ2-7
TGTGCCAGCTCACCACCGTCCAGGTACGAGCAGTACTTC
CASSPPSRYEQYF
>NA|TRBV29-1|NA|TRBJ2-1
TGCAGCGTTGTCGTAGCTTCCTACAATGAGCAGTTCTTC
CSVVVASYNEQFF
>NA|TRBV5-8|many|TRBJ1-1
TGTGCCAGCAGCCCCGGATTTTCGAACACTGAAGCTTTCTTT
CASSPGFSNTEAFF
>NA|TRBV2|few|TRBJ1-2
TGTGCCAGCAGTTTAGACCCCTACAGGGCCCGGGGTGGCTACACCTTC
CASSLDPYRARGGYTF
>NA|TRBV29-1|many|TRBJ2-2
TGCAGCGTTGACGCAGGGAACACCGGGGAGCTGTTTTTT
CSVDAGNTGELFF
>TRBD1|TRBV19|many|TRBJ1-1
TGTGCCTGCCGGGACAGCATGAACACTGAAGCTTTCTTT
CACRDSMNTEAFF
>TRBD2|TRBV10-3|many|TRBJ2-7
TGTGCCAGTTCACTAGCGGGAGAGGCCTACGAGCAGTACTTC
CASSLAGEAYEQYF